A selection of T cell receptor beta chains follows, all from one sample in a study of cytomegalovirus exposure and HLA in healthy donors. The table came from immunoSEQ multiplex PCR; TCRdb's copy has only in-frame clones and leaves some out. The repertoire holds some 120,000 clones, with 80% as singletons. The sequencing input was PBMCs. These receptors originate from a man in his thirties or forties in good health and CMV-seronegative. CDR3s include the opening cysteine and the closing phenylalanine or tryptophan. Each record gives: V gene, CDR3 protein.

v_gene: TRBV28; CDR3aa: CASSFLAGTDTQYF
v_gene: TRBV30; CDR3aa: CAWRALAFMNTEAFF
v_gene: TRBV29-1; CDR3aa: CSVEDRTGGTEAFF
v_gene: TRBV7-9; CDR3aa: CASSQTGKLIYEQYF
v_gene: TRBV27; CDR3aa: CASSLGSSAYNEQFF
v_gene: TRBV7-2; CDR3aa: CASSRTRTGTEAFF
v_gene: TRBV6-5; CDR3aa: CASSYSSNYEQYF
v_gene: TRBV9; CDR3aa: CASSVDGEYNEQFF
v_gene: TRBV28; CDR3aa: CASTKAGACGYTF
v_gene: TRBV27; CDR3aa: CASSFQAGGTYEQYF
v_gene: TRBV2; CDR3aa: CASSVFQDPGLGNYGYTF
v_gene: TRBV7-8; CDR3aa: CASSLLGRDAQRGYNEQFF
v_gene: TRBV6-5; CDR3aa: CASSYEQGAFNGYTF
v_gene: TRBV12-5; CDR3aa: CASGFGQWTEAFF
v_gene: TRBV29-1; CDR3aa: CSVDRPSGTNEQFF
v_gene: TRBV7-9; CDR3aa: CASSTTEETQYF
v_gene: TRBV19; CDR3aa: CASSISADTQYF
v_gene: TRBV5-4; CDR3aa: CASRREQTGLSYNEQFF
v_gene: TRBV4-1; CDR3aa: CASSLGLAATGELFF
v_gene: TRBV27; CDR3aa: CASSFWGLGNEQFF
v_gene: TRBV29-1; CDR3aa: CSVEFLSSEAFF
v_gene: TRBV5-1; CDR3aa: CASSLAGGNNQPQHF
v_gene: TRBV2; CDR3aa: CASTGTGERQPQHF
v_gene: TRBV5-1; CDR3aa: CASRLAGGQPTYEQYF
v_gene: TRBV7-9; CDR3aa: CASSVRDRPLTRNTIYF
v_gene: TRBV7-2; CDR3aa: CASSLVRDYPLYEQFF
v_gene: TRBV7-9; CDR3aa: CASSSPQTEAFF
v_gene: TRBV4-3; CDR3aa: CASSQEGLRGEKLFF
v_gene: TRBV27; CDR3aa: CASSPNELTAVGTEAFF
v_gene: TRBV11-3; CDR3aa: CASSSSPSGTQYF
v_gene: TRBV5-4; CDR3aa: CASSPRQGAYTPFF
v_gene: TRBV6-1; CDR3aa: CASNLGQGLDEKLFF
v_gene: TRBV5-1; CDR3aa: CASSQDTYQPQHF
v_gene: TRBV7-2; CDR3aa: CASSTFRTGSSYEQYF
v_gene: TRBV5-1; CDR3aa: CASSRTSGRAYTGELFF
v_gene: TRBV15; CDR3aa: CATRGQAVNTEAFF
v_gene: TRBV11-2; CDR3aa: CASSLAPDWNYEQYF
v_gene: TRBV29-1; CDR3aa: CSVEDAGGSYNEQFF
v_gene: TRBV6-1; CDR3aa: CASSEWTSGAVSGKTIYF
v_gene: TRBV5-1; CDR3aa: CASSLRQGRMGETQYF
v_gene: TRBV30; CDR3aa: CAWSPYKAGIQPQNF
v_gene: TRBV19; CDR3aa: CASNPGQGSYNEQFF
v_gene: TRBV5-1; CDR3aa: CASSSGQGNFNTEAFF
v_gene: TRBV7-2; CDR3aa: CASSLYTGLYTEAFF
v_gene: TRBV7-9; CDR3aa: CASSFPRSSYEQYF
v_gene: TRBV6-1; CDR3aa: CASSEAGGGSPLHF
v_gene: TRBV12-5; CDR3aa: CASGLSVGNEQFF
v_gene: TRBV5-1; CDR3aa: CASSLAPDNTYEQYF
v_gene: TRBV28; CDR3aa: CASSPNDREIAYEQYF
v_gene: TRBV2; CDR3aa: CASRGGSDGNTEAFF
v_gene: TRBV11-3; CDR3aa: CASSRSPLTFSYNEQFF